What follows describes a single T cell receptor beta chain. TCRdb analysed the RT-PCR reads with MiXCR anew, one entry per CDR3 protein. Of about 960,000 distinct CDR3 sequences in the sample, more than 15% were seen once. The entry originates in a study of patients and donors after allogeneic stem cell transplantation. J was trimmed by 1 base and V by 6 bases; bases with no gene match: 5. Germline CDR1 and CDR2: SGHKS and YYEKEE (reference sequence). This CDR3 is built from 15 residues. The chain combines TRBV5-5 with TRBJ2-1; TRBD1 matches 9 bases. The specimen was blood, either unsorted or a sorted T cell fraction (not recorded which). The clonotype comes from a human donor who was either an allogeneic HSCT recipient or a stem cell or donor lymphocyte infusion donor (not recorded which). It is not recorded whose cells these are; they may come from a transplant donor. The CDR3 DNA reads as TGTGCCAGCACTCTACAGGGGGCGTCCTACAATGAGCAGTTCTTC. Residues: CASTLQGASYNEQFF.